The 18 T cell receptor beta chains listed next were all sequenced from one sample in a study of blood T cell repertoires in COVID-19. Profiling relied on immunoSEQ multiplex PCR, and the TCRdb table lists in-frame clones only, not all of them. This sample has approximately 240,000 clones, with roughly four fifths found just once. Material for sequencing was peripheral blood. Receptor source: a man aged 45-65 years with acute or convalescent COVID-19.

This clone was detected once. This chain joins TRBV9 and TRBJ1-2; TRBD1 might be the D (5 bases). Germline V CDR1 and CDR2: SGDLS, YYNGEE. The ends were cut back, 0 bases at V and 2 bases at J, with 11 bases in the middle. The CDR3 loop spans 15 amino acids. In DNA, the CDR3 is TGTGCCAGCAGCGTAGACGGGGGGTCCAACTATGGCTACACCTTC. Translating it yields CASSVDGGSNYGYTF.

The J gene is TRBJ2-7, the V gene TRBV7-9, with D possibly TRBD2 on 5 matching bases. In germline, CDR1 is SEHNR, CDR2 FQNEAQ (reference sequence). V was cut by 8 bases and J by 0 bases, with 14 bases left in between. The CDR3 is 14 amino acids. The CDR3 region is CASGFGESSYEQYF. The CDR3 coding sequence is TGTGCCAGCGGATTCGGGGAGAGCTCCTACGAGCAGTACTTC.

The chain links TRBV11-2 to TRBJ1-1, with unresolved D. CDR3 length equals 13 residues. Trimming pared 4 bases from V and 1 base from J, leaving 7 bases between. Germline V gene lookup returns CDR1 SGHAT and CDR2 FQNNGV. Here the CDR3 DNA reads TGTGCCAGCAGCTACCGGGAGAACACTGAAGCTTTCTTT. It translates to CASSYRENTEAFF.

V and J are TRBV2 and TRBJ2-4, with 9 bases fitting TRBD1. Germline assignment: CDR1 SNHLY and CDR2 FYNNEI. The CDR3 extends over 16 amino acids. The V and J ends lost 3 bases and 0 bases, in that order; junction bases with no gene match: 3. This CDR3 is CASSDGQGLAKNIQYF. The CDR3 DNA reads TGTGCCAGCAGTGATGGACAGGGGTTAGCCAAAAACATTCAGTACTTC. The full variable domain, rest sourced from reference TRBV2 and TRBJ2-4, is EPEVTQTPSHQVTQMGQEVILRCVPISNHLYFYWYRQILGQKVEFLVSFYNNEISEKSEIFDDQFSVERPDGSNFTLKIRSTKLEDSAMYFCASSDGQGLAKNIQYFGAGTRLSVL.

The gene calls are TRBV29-1 and TRBJ1-4, with D possibly TRBD1 on 5 matching bases. This CDR3 has 13 residues. Germline values: CDR1 SQVTM, CDR2 ANQGSEA. V was shortened by 6 bases and J by 2 bases, with 10 bases between the two germline ends. The CDR3 loop is CSVAGMTNEKLFF. The CDR3 DNA reads as TGCAGCGTCGCAGGGATGACTAATGAAAAACTGTTTTTT. The full variable domain, its missing parts supplied by reference TRBV29-1 and TRBJ1-4, is SAVISQKPSRDICQRGTSLTIQCQVDSQVTMMFWYRQQPGQSLTLIATANQGSEATYESGFVIDKFPISRPNLTFSTLTVSNMSPEDSSIYLCSVAGMTNEKLFFGSGTQLSVL.

This clone was seen only once. The rearrangement links TRBV11-2 to TRBJ1-2, with 10 bases identical to TRBD1. Germline assignment: CDR1 SGHAT and CDR2 FQNNGV. Trimming removed 6 bases from V and 8 bases from J; junction bases left unmatched: 9. This CDR3 contains 14 residues. The CDR3 here is CASRRIGQGEGYTF. The CDR3 bases are TGTGCCAGCAGGCGGATTGGACAGGGGGAAGGCTACACCTTC.

The chain couples TRBV18 to TRBJ1-2, with D possibly TRBD1 on 6 matching bases. The CDR3 runs 16 residues. Germline assignment: CDR1 KGHSH and CDR2 LQKENI. Between the trimmed V and J ends, which lost 3 bases and 2 bases, there was a span of 16 bases. The CDR3 DNA follows: TGTGCCAGCTCACCGAGGGACATCGAAATCAACTATGGCTACACCTTC. It encodes CASSPRDIEINYGYTF.

J is TRBJ2-3 and V is TRBV28; TRBD2 matches at 12 bases. V was pared by 3 bases and J by 6 bases, with 13 bases of the junction left unmatched. Germline V lookup: CDR1 MDHEN, CDR2 SYDVKM. The CDR3 loop spans 18 amino acids. CDR3 in amino acids: CASSFPLLAGGAVDTQYF. DNA for the CDR3: TGTGCCAGCAGTTTCCCTCTTCTAGCGGGGGGGGCAGTGGATACGCAGTATTTT.

The gene calls are TRBV11-2 and TRBJ1-5; no definite D call. Trimming stripped 5 bases from V and 1 base from J, with 12 bases between. Looked up from germline, CDR1 is SGHAT and CDR2 is FQNNGV. The CDR3 extends over 15 amino acids. CDR3 region: CASSAIPGSNQPQHF. In nucleotides, the CDR3 is TGTGCCAGCAGCGCAATTCCGGGGAGCAATCAGCCCCAGCATTTT. Together with reference TRBV11-2 and TRBJ1-5, the CDR3 gives the full variable domain: EAGVAQSPRYKIIEKRQSVAFWCNPISGHATLYWYQQILGQGPKLLIQFQNNGVVDDSQLPKDRFSAERLKGVDSTLKIQPAKLEDSAVYLCASSAIPGSNQPQHFGDGTRLSIL.

This chain links TRBV11-3 with TRBJ1-1, with D unresolved. CDR1 is SGHNT and CDR2 is YENEEA in the germline V gene. The CDR3 covers 15 residues. V lost 5 bases to trimming and J lost 1 base, with 14 bases between them. In nucleotides, the CDR3 is TGTGCCAGCAGCCCGGGTTGGGTTGCGAACACTGAAGCTTTCTTT. Amino acids: CASSPGWVANTEAFF.

This chain joins TRBV24-1 and TRBJ2-2; the D is unclear. V gave up 4 bases and J gave up 1 base, with 12 bases separating them. This CDR3 has 16 amino acids. The germline V gene has CDR1 KGHDR and CDR2 SFDVKD. CDR3 nucleotides: TGTGCCACCAGTGACGAACAGCTAATGAACACCGGGGAGCTGTTTTTT. Residues: CATSDEQLMNTGELFF.

V usage is TRBV7-2 and J usage is TRBJ1-2, with 8 bases matching TRBD1. The trim removed 5 bases at V and 5 bases at J, leaving 10 bases unmatched. The CDR3 consists of 15 residues. Germline assignment: CDR1 SGHTA and CDR2 FQGNSA. DNA for the CDR3: TGTGCCAGCAGCCAGGACAGGGCCGCAGGTTATGGCTACACCTTC. Protein sequence: CASSQDRAAGYGYTF.

V is TRBV5-1 and J is TRBJ1-6; D is uncertain. There are 14 residues in the CDR3. CDR1 and CDR2 (germline): SGHRS, YFSETQ. V was cut by 1 base and J by 13 bases, with 15 bases left in between. The CDR3 DNA reads TGCGCCAGCAGCTTGACGGCGGAAACCCTTCCCCTCCACTTT. Protein: CASSLTAETLPLHF.

About this clone itself: One end of the junction is discordant with germline, which a read error may explain. The genes are TRBV7-7 and TRBJ2-5; 9 bases map to TRBD2. CDR1 SSHAT and CDR2 FNYEAQ come from the germline V gene (reference sequence). The CDR3 is 15 amino acids. The CDR3 nucleotides are TGTGCTAGCAGCAAATGGACTAGCGCGGAAGAGACCCAGTACTTC. Translating gives CASSKWTSAEETQYF.

The V call is TRBV4-1, the J call TRBJ2-7; the match to TRBD2 covers 10 bases. Losses at the gene ends were 4 bases for V and 3 bases for J; bases not matched to a gene: 6. The CDR3 runs to 15 residues. Germline CDR1 reads MGHRA; CDR2 reads YSYEKL. The CDR3 coding sequence is TGCGCCAGCAGCCCTTCCGGGACTAGCGACTACGAGCAGTACTTC. It yields the protein CASSPSGTSDYEQYF.

This rearrangement joins TRBV7-8 to TRBJ2-5, with D possibly being TRBD1 (5 bases). The germline gives CDR1 SGHVS, CDR2 FQNEAQ. V lost 4 bases, J lost 4 bases, and 22 bases lay in between. The CDR3 is 17 amino acids. The CDR3 DNA is TGTGCCAGCAGCTCGGGCCTAGGACACGCGGTGGGAGAGACCCAGTACTTC. Protein sequence: CASSSGLGHAVGETQYF.

The chain recombines TRBV5-1 with TRBJ1-1; TRBD1 matches 11 bases. The CDR3 extends over 14 amino acids. V trimming: 7 bases; J trimming: 3 bases; junction bases outside the gene matches: 5. CDR1 is SGHRS and CDR2 is YFSETQ in the germline V gene. The CDR3 DNA is TGCGCCAGCGGGACAGGGGGACGGGACACTGAAGCTTTCTTT. This sequence encodes CASGTGGRDTEAFF.

The table lists this clone with a count of one. V gene TRBV19 combines with J gene TRBJ1-3; tentatively, D is TRBD1 (5 bases). The CDR3 sequence is 14 residues long. Germline lookup yields CDR1 LNHDA and CDR2 SQIVND (reference sequence). Trimming cost V 5 bases and J 4 bases, with 12 bases left between them. CDR3 nucleotide sequence: TGTGCCAGTAGTTCGGGCAGGGTCGGAAACACCATATATTTT. Encoded protein: CASSSGRVGNTIYF.